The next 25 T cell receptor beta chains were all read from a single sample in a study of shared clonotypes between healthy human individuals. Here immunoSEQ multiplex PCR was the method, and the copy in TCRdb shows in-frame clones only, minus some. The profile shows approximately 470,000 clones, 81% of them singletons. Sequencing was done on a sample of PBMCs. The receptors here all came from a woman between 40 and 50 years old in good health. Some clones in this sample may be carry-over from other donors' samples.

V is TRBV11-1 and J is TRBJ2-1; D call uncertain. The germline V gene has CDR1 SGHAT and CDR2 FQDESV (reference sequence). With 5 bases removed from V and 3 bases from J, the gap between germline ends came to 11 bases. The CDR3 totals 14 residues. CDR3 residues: CASSIDTIYNEQFF. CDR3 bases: TGTGCCAGCAGCATAGATACTATCTACAATGAGCAGTTCTTC.

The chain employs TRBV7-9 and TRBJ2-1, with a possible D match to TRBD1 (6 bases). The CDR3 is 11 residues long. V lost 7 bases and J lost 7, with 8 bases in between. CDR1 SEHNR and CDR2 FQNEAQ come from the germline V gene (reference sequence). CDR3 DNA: TGTGCCAGCAAGAGGGGGAATGAGCAGTTCTTC. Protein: CASKRGNEQFF. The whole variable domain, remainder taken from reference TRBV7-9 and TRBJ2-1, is DTGVSQNPRHKITKRGQNVTFRCDPISEHNRLYWYRQTLGQGPEFLTYFQNEAQLEKSRLLSDRFSAERPKGSFSTLEIQRTEQGDSAMYLCASKRGNEQFFGPGTRLTVL.

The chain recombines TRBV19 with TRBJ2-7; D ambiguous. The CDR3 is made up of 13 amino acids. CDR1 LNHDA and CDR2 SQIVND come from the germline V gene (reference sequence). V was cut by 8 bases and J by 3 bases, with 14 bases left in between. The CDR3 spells CASSPRLDYEQYF. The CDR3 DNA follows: TGTGCCAGTTCCCCCCGCTTGGACTACGAGCAGTACTTC.

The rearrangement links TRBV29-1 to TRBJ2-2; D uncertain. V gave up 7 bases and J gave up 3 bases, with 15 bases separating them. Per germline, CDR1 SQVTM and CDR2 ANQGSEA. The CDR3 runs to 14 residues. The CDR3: CSGGGPRDTGELFF. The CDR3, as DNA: TGCAGCGGTGGTGGGCCTCGGGACACCGGGGAGCTGTTTTTT.

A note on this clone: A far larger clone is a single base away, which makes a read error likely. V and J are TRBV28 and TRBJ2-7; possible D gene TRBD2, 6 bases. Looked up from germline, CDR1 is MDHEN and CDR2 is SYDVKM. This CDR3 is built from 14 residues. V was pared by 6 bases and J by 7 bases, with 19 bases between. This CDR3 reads CASRRASAFGEQYF. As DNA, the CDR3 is TGTGCCAGCAGAAGGGCTAGCGCCTTCGGGGAGCAGTACTTC.

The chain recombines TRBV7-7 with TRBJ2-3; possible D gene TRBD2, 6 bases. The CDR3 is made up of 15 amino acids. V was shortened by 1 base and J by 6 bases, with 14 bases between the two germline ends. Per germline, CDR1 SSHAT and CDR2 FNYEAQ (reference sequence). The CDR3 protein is CASSLGRGSVDTQYF. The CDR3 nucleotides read TGTGCCAGCAGCTTAGGCCGGGGGAGCGTGGATACGCAGTATTTT.

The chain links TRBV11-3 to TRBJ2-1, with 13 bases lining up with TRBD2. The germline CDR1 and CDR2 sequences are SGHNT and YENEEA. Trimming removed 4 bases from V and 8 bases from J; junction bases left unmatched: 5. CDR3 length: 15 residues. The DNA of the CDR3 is TGTGCCAGCAGCTCTGGACTAGCGGGAGTTGATGAGCAGTTCTTC. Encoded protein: CASSSGLAGVDEQFF.

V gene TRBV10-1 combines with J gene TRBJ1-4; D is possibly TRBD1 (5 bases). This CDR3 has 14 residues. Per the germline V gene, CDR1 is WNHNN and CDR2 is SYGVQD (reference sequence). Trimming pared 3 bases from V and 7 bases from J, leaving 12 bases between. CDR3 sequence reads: CASSDGGIGEKLFF. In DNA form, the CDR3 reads TGCGCCAGCAGTGACGGGGGGATTGGTGAAAAACTGTTTTTT.

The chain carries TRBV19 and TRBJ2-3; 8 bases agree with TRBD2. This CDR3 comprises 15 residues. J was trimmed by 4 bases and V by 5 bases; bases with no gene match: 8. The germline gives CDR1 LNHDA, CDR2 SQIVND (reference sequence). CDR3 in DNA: TGTGCCAGTAGTCCCCGGACTAGCTGGGCAGATACGCAGTATTTT. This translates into CASSPRTSWADTQYF.

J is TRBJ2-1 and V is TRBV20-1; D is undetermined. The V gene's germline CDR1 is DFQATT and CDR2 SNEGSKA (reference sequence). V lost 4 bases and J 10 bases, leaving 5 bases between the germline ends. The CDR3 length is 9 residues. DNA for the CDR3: TGCAGTGCTAATCCCGAGCAGTTCTTC. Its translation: CSANPEQFF.

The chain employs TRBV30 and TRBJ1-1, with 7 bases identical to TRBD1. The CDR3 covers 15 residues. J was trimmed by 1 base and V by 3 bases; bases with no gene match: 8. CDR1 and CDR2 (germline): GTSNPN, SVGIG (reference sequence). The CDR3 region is CAWRLLGQRNTEAFF. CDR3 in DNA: TGTGCCTGGAGACTCCTGGGACAGCGGAACACTGAAGCTTTCTTT.

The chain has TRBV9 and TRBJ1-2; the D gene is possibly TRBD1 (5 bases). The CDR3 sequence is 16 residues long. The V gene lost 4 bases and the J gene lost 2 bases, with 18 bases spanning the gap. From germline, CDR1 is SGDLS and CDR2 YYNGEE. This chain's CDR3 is CASSPGTGGPNYGYTF. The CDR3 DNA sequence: TGTGCCAGCAGCCCTGGAACCGGGGGTCCGAACTATGGCTACACCTTC.

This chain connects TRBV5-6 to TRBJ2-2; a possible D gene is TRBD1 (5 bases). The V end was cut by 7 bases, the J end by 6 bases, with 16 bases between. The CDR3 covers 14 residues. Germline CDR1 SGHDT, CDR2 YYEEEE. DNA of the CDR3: TGTGCCAGCCACCGCCCAGGGTCCCCCGGGGAGCTGTTTTTT. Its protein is CASHRPGSPGELFF.

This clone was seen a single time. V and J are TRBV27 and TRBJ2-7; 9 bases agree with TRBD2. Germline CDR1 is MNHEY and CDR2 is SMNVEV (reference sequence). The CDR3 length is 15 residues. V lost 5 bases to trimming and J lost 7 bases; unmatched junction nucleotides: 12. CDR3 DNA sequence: TGTGCCAGCAGTACCCTAGCGGGACCGTGGTTGGAGCAGTACTTC. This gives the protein CASSTLAGPWLEQYF.

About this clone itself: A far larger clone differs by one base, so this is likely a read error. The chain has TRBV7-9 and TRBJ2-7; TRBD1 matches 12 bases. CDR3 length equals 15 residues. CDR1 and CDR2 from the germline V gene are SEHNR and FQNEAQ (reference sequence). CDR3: CASSPGQGAPYVQYF. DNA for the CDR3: TGTGCCAGCAGCCCGGGACAGGGGGCCCCCTACGTGCAGTACTTC.

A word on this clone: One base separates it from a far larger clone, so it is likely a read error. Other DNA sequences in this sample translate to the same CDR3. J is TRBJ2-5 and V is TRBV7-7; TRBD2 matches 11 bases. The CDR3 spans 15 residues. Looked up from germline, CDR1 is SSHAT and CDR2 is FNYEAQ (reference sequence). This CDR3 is CASSQLAGVGETQYF. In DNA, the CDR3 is TGTGCAAGCAGCCAACTAGCGGGAGTGGGGGAGACCCAGTACTTC.

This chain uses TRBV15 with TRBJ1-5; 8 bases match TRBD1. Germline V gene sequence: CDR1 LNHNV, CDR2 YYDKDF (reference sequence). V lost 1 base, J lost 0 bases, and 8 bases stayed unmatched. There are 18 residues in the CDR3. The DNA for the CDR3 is TGTGCCACCAGCAGAGGAGGACAGGGCCTAAATAGCAATCAGCCCCAGCATTTT. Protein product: CATSRGGQGLNSNQPQHF. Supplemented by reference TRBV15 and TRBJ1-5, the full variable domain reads DAMVIQNPRYQVTQFGKPVTLSCSQTLNHNVMYWYQQKSSQAPKLLFHYYDKDFNNEADTPDNFQSRRPNTSFCFLDIRSPGLGDTAMYLCATSRGGQGLNSNQPQHFGDGTRLSIL.

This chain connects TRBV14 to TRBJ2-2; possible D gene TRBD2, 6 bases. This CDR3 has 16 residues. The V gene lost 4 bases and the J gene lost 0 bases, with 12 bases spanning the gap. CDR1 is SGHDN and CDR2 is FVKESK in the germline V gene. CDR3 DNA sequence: TGTGCCAGCAGCCCCTTCGGGGAGGCGAACACCGGGGAGCTGTTTTTT. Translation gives CASSPFGEANTGELFF. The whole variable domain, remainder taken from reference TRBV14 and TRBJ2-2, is EAGVTQFPSHSVIEKGQTVTLRCDPISGHDNLYWYRRVMGKEIKFLLHFVKESKQDESGMPNNRFLAERTGGTYSTLKVQPAELEDSGVYFCASSPFGEANTGELFFGEGSRLTVL.

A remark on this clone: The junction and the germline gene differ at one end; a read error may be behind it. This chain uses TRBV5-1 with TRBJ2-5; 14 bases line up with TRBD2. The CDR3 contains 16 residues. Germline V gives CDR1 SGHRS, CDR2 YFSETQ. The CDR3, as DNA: TGCGCCAGCAGCTCCGGACAGGGACTAGCGGGAGAGGCCCAGTACTTC. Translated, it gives CASSSGQGLAGEAQYF. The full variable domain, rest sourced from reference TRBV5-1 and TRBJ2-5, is KAGVTQTPRYLIKTRGQQVTLSCSPISGHRSVSWYQQTPGQGLQFLFEYFSETQRNKGNFPGRFSGRQFSNSRSEMNVSTLELGDSALYLCASSSGQGLAGEAQYFGPGTRLLVL.

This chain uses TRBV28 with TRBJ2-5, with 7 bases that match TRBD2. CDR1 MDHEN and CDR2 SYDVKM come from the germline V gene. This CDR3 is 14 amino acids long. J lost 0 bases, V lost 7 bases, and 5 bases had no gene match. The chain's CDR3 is CASTGREYQETQYF. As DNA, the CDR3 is TGTGCCAGCACCGGGCGGGAGTACCAAGAGACCCAGTACTTC.

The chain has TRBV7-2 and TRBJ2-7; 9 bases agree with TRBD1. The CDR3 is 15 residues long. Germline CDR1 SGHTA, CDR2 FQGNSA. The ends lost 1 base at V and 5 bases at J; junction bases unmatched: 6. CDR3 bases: TGTGCCAGCAGCTTAGATGGGACAGGGATCCACGAGCAGTACTTC. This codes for CASSLDGTGIHEQYF.

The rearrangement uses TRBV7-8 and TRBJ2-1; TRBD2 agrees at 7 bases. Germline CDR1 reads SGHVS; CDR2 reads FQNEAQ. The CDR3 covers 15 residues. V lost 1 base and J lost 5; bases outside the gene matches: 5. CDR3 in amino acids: CASSLGLADNNEQFF. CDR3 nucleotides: TGTGCCAGCAGCTTAGGGCTAGCGGACAACAATGAGCAGTTCTTC.

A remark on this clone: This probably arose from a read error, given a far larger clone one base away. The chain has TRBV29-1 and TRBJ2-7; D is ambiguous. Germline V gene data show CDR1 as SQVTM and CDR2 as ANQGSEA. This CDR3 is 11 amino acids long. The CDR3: CSVDSGYEQCF. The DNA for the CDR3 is TGCAGCGTTGATTCGGGTTACGAGCAGTGCTTC.

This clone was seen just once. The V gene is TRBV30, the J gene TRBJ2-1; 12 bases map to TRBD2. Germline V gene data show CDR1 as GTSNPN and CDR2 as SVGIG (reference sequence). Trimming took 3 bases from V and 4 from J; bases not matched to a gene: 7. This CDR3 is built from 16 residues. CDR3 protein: CAWSARLAGVYNEQFF. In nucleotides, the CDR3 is TGTGCCTGGAGCGCTCGACTAGCGGGAGTTTACAATGAGCAGTTCTTC. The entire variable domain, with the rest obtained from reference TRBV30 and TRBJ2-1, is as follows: SQTIHQWPATLVQPVGSPLSLECTVEGTSNPNLYWYRQAAGRGLQLLFYSVGIGQISSEVPQNLSASRPQDRQFILSSKKLLLSDSGFYLCAWSARLAGVYNEQFFGPGTRLTVL.

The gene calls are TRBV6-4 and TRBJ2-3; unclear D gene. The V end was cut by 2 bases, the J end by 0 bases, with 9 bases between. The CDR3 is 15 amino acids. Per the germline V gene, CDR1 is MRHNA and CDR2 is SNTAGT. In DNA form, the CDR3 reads TGTGCCAGCAGTGACGGGGTGGCTAGCACAGATACGCAGTATTTT. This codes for CASSDGVASTDTQYF.